This TCR beta chain is from a study of cytomegalovirus exposure and HLA in healthy donors. Study-level points and caveats: Evidence from a later analysis indicated that most CMV-associated TCR beta chains looked HLA-restricted. Investigators reported around 150 TCR beta chains as tied to cytomegalovirus.

About this clone: Its antigen is not known.

The PCR made use of 60 Vbeta and 13 Jbeta primers. Method: immunoSEQ multiplex PCR; TCRdb's copy keeps in-frame clones and lacks some. The sample lists some 200,000 clones, about 75% occurring once. This CDR3 has 16 amino acids. Germline values: CDR1 SGHRS, CDR2 YFSETQ. Trimming took 4 bases from V and 2 from J; bases not matched to a gene: 8. Sequencing was performed on PBMCs. The TCR was taken from a man aged 18 to 29 in good health and CMV-seronegative. The chain recombines TRBV5-1 with TRBJ2-3, with 9 nucleotides matching TRBD1. CDR3 protein: CASSLRTGAATDTQYF. The CDR3 region has the DNA TGCGCCAGCAGCCTGCGGACAGGGGCGGCCACAGATACGCAGTATTTT. The whole variable domain, filled in from reference TRBV5-1 and TRBJ2-3, reads KAGVTQTPRYLIKTRGQQVTLSCSPISGHRSVSWYQQTPGQGLQFLFEYFSETQRNKGNFPGRFSGRQFSNSRSEMNVSTLELGDSALYLCASSLRTGAATDTQYFGPGTRLTVL.